The 23 T cell receptor beta chains in this list originate from one sample, sequenced in a study of blood T cell repertoires in COVID-19. Here immunoSEQ multiplex PCR was the method, and the copy in TCRdb shows in-frame clones only, minus some. This table holds 230,000 or so clones, 80% to 90% found once. The sequencing input was PBMCs or T cells enriched from blood (not recorded which). Source of these receptors: a woman aged 40 to 50 with acute COVID-19.

The CDR3 is CASSPGGSLMNTEAFF. For the CDR3, the DNA is TGTGCCAGCAGCCCCGGAGGCAGTCTCATGAACACTGAAGCTTTCTTT. The chain is built from TRBV28 and TRBJ1-1; D call uncertain. The CDR3 contains 16 residues. Germline CDR1 reads MDHEN; CDR2 reads SYDVKM. Deletions cut 6 bases from V and 0 bases from J, with 17 bases between.

Here the CDR3 reads CASSEASEQYF. The CDR3, as DNA: TGTGCCAGCAGTGAAGCCAGCGAGCAGTACTTC. The chain recombines TRBV6-1 with TRBJ2-7; D remains unclear. V lost 0 bases to trimming and J lost 6 bases, with 3 bases between them. The germline CDR1 and CDR2 sequences are MNHNS and SASEGT. CDR3 length: 11 residues.

The J gene is TRBJ2-7, the V gene TRBV12-3 or TRBV12-4, with unresolved D. The V and J ends lost 2 bases and 5 bases respectively, with 10 bases between them. The CDR3 spans 13 residues. CDR3 in amino acids: CASSLSGGDEQYF. The CDR3 coding sequence is TGTGCCAGCAGTTTAAGTGGCGGAGACGAGCAGTACTTC.

The count of this clone is one. The chain is built from TRBV3-1 (or the pseudogene TRBV3-2) and TRBJ2-7, with 10 positions matching TRBD1. Trimming removed 0 bases from V and 3 bases from J; junction bases left unmatched: 11. This CDR3 is 18 amino acids long. Per germline, CDR1 LGHDT and CDR2 YNNKEL (reference sequence). For the CDR3, the DNA is TGTGCCAGCAGCCAAGAACCGGGGCCCGGGACAGGGGTCTACGAGCAGTACTTC. It specifies CASSQEPGPGTGVYEQYF.

The CDR3 DNA sequence: TGCAGCGTCATCATGAACACTGAAGCTTTCTTT. Translated, it gives CSVIMNTEAFF. The chain uses TRBV29-1 and TRBJ1-1; D remains ambiguous. Germline CDR1 is SQVTM and CDR2 is ANQGSEA. This CDR3 spans 11 amino acids. Trimming stripped 6 bases from V and 0 bases from J, with 5 bases between.

The V call is TRBV6-5, the J call TRBJ2-5; D possibly corresponds to TRBD1 (6 bases). Looked up from germline, CDR1 is MNHEY and CDR2 is SVGAGI. Between the trimmed V and J ends, which lost 6 bases and 1 base, there was a span of 15 bases. The CDR3 runs to 15 residues. The DNA of the CDR3 is TGTGCCAGCAGCGATCCGACAGGTACCCAAGAGACCCAGTACTTC. Its translation is CASSDPTGTQETQYF.

The gene calls are TRBV3-1 (or the pseudogene TRBV3-2) and TRBJ2-5; TRBD2 agrees at 12 bases. The trim removed 2 bases at V and 5 bases at J, leaving 3 bases unmatched. The CDR3 sequence is 15 residues long. Germline V lookup: CDR1 LGHDT, CDR2 YNNKEL (reference sequence). CDR3 nucleotides: TGTGCCAGCAGCCAACGGACTAGCGGGGCGGAGACCCAGTACTTC. Protein product: CASSQRTSGAETQYF.

This clone was detected only a few times. Other DNA sequences in this specimen translate into the identical CDR3. This chain joins TRBV19 and TRBJ1-1; 7 positions agree with TRBD1. This CDR3 has 13 amino acids. With 2 bases clipped from V and 5 bases from J, the junction kept 2 bases outside the gene matches. Germline CDR1 LNHDA, CDR2 SQIVND (reference sequence). In DNA, the CDR3 is TGTGCCAGTAGTATAAGGGGGCGAACTGAAGCTTTCTTT. Protein product: CASSIRGRTEAFF.

The gene calls are TRBV7-8 and TRBJ1-2; 9 bases are a match to TRBD1. Unmatched junction bases numbered 6, after V lost 1 base and J lost 6 bases. CDR1 is SGHVS and CDR2 is FQNEAQ in the germline V gene. This CDR3 is built from 15 residues. CDR3 nucleotides: TGTGCCAGCAGCTTAGAGGACAGGGGATGGGATGGCTACACCTTC. This codes for CASSLEDRGWDGYTF.

The chain recombines TRBV7-6 with TRBJ1-4; D is unclear. Trimming left V 1 base short and J 5 bases short, with 11 bases between. Per the germline V gene, CDR1 is SGHVS and CDR2 is FNYEAQ. The CDR3 has 15 residues. CDR3 DNA: TGTGCCAGCAGCTTAGGGTCAGGCCCGAATGAAAAACTGTTTTTT. Protein: CASSLGSGPNEKLFF.

The chain joins TRBV15 to TRBJ1-1; the match to TRBD1 covers 9 bases. Germline-derived CDR1 and CDR2 are LNHNV and YYDKDF (reference sequence). CDR3 size: 13 residues. The V segment lost 0 bases and the J segment 12 bases; nucleotides outside the gene matches: 5. DNA for the CDR3: TGTGCCACCAGCAGAGATAGGGGGACAGGGTCTTTCTTT. It is translated as CATSRDRGTGSFF.

The gene calls are TRBV9 and TRBJ2-2; 8 nucleotides align to TRBD2. CDR3 length: 16 amino acids. Trimming at V came to 0 bases and at J to 6 bases, leaving 7 bases not matched to a gene. Per germline, CDR1 SGDLS and CDR2 YYNGEE. The chain's CDR3 is CASSVGSGGPSGELFF. The CDR3 coding sequence is TGTGCCAGCAGCGTAGGAAGCGGGGGCCCGTCCGGGGAGCTGTTTTTT. Supplemented by reference TRBV9 and TRBJ2-2, the full variable domain reads DSGVTQTPKHLITATGQRVTLRCSPRSGDLSVYWYQQSLDQGLQFLIQYYNGEERAKGNILERFSAQQFPDLHSELNLSSLELGDSALYFCASSVGSGGPSGELFFGEGSRLTVL.

V gene TRBV7-8 combines with J gene TRBJ1-5, with a possible D match to TRBD1 (5 bases). V was pared by 1 base and J by 0 bases, with 13 bases between. Looked up from germline, CDR1 is SGHVS and CDR2 is FQNEAQ. The CDR3 covers 17 residues. CDR3 residues: CASSLDGALHSNQPQHF. In DNA, the CDR3 is TGTGCCAGCAGCTTAGATGGGGCCCTCCATAGCAATCAGCCCCAGCATTTT.

The J gene is TRBJ1-1, the V gene TRBV18; possibly TRBD1 for D (5 bases). The CDR3 contains 13 residues. The germline V gene has CDR1 KGHSH and CDR2 LQKENI. V was shortened by 1 base and J by 5 bases, with 8 bases between the two germline ends. This CDR3 is CASSPLQGTEAFF. The CDR3 bases are TGTGCCAGCTCACCACTTCAGGGAACTGAAGCTTTCTTT.

A single count supports this clone. The chain uses TRBV6-5 and TRBJ1-1; 8 bases fit TRBD1. V was clipped by 7 bases and J by 10 bases; unmatched bases: 5. Per germline, CDR1 MNHEY and CDR2 SVGAGI. The CDR3 contains 11 residues. Written as DNA, the CDR3 is TGTGCCAGCATAGACAGGGGCCCAGCTTTCTTT. Translation: CASIDRGPAFF.

A single count supports this clone. The chain employs TRBV9 and TRBJ1-3; no definite D call. The germline V gene has CDR1 SGDLS and CDR2 YYNGEE. Trimming shortened V by 3 bases and J by 4 bases, and 14 bases separated the two germline ends. The CDR3 totals 15 residues. Here the CDR3 reads CASSARASLGNTIYF. CDR3 bases: TGTGCCAGCAGCGCTCGCGCGAGTCTGGGAAACACCATATATTTT.

This clone has only a few counts. The rearrangement joins TRBV7-3 to TRBJ1-2, with TRBD1 matching over 7 bases. Trimming cost V 4 bases and J 3 bases; bases outside gene matches: 5. CDR1 is SGHTA and CDR2 is FQGTGA in the germline V gene. The CDR3 contains 14 residues. CDR3 DNA: TGTGCCAGCAGCTCGGGACAGCTAGACTATGGCTACACCTTC. Translation gives CASSSGQLDYGYTF. Full variable domain (outside the CDR3, taken from reference TRBV7-3 and TRBJ1-2): GAGVSQTPSNKVTEKGKYVELRCDPISGHTALYWYRQSLGQGPEFLIYFQGTGAADDSGLPNDRFFAVRPEGSVSTLKIQRTERGDSAVYLCASSSGQLDYGYTFGSGTRLTVV.

The chain employs TRBV21-1 and TRBJ1-5; the table assigns TRBD1, which was not confirmed against the DNA. TRBV21-1 is assigned pseudogene status. The CDR3 is made up of 15 amino acids. In DNA form, the CDR3 reads TGTGCCAGCAGCGAAAACAGGGTTAGCAATCAGCCCCAGCATTTT. Translated: CASSENRVSNQPQHF.

The rearrangement links TRBV3-1 (or the pseudogene TRBV3-2) to TRBJ1-2; 7 nucleotides agree with TRBD1. Germline V gene data show CDR1 as LGHDT and CDR2 as YNNKEL (reference sequence). The CDR3 spans 13 residues. The V and J ends lost 4 bases and 6 bases, in that order; junction bases with no gene match: 5. CDR3: CASSRTGADGYTF. The CDR3 region has the DNA TGTGCCAGCAGCCGTACAGGGGCTGATGGCTACACCTTC.

V is TRBV27 and J is TRBJ2-3, with TRBD1 identical over 7 bases. Germline loops: CDR1 MNHEY, CDR2 SMNVEV (reference sequence). The CDR3 loop spans 15 amino acids. The V and J ends lost 5 bases and 6 bases, in that order; junction bases with no gene match: 11. In nucleotides, the CDR3 is TGTGCCAGCAGTCACCCGACAGGGTCGCTGGATACGCAGTATTTT. Its translation is CASSHPTGSLDTQYF.

This chain links TRBV10-3 with TRBJ1-1; TRBD1 might be the D (6 bases). The CDR3 covers 13 residues. CDR1 is ENHRY, CDR2 SYGVKD, per germline. V was shortened by 3 bases and J by 11 bases, with 16 bases between the two germline ends. This chain's CDR3 is CAISDSDRIGAFF. As DNA, the CDR3 is TGTGCCATCAGTGATTCCGACAGGATAGGCGCTTTCTTT.

This chain joins TRBV19 and TRBJ1-6; 7 nucleotides match TRBD1. The CDR3 contains 13 residues. Unmatched junction bases numbered 4, after V lost 6 bases and J lost 8 bases. The germline gives CDR1 LNHDA, CDR2 SQIVND (reference sequence). The CDR3 sequence is CASRGQPHSPLHF. The CDR3 DNA is TGTGCCAGTAGGGGACAGCCCCATTCACCCCTCCACTTT.

In nucleotides, the CDR3 is TGTGCCAGTTCACGACTAGCGGACAATGAGCAGTTCTTC. Residues: CASSRLADNEQFF. The rearrangement joins TRBV6-5 to TRBJ2-1, with 9 bases identical to TRBD2. Germline CDR1 MNHEY, CDR2 SVGAGI. The junction had 5 bases not matched to a gene; V was cut back by 9 bases and J by 5 bases. CDR3 length equals 13 residues.